Listed here is a single TCR beta chain. V shed 0 bases and J shed 4 bases, with 20 bases lying between them. The CDR3 has 18 residues. CDR1 and CDR2 from the germline V gene are MNHEY and SVGEGT. This entry belongs to a study of Ad26.COV2.S vaccination and SARS-CoV-2 variants. Profiled with immunoSEQ multiplex PCR; TCRdb holds only in-frame clones, not every one. The sample lists around 300,000 clones, about 86% seen once, with around a tenth in the top ten. Treatment of the sample: approximately 18 received Ad26.COV2.S at low or high dose, single or two shots; roughly 5 received placebo; per-sample allocation not given. Samples came from day 63 after the first vaccine or placebo injection.

The source material was peripheral blood, sampled in a trial of Ad26.COV2.S vaccine versus placebo. The chain uses TRBV6-2 or TRBV6-3 and TRBJ2-3; D is unclear. The receptor's source is a person aged 18-65 years who received the Ad26.COV2.S COVID-19 vaccine or a placebo. The DNA of the CDR3 is TGTGCCAGCAGTTACTCGATGGCGGAACGGGCGTCTCCAGATACGCAGTATTTT. It codes for CASSYSMAERASPDTQYF.